A single T cell receptor (beta chain) is shown here with its context. Its antigen specificity is not known. Base qualities were left out, and no much larger clone turns up one base away. These data originate in a study of T cell repertoires and HLA-DP antigens (dated by TCRdb to the late 2010s). With respect to the entire study: The study used an in vitro model of CD4+ T cell alloreactivity in which transduced HeLa cells presented allogeneic HLA-DP. Compared with self, one alloantigen differed at one amino acid in the peptide-binding groove and the other differed at under 13, modelling structurally similar versus dissimilar alloantigens. Of the three donors, two were male and one was female, and their ages ranged from the 18-to-29 age band up to the 60-to-69 age band. The average DNA input was about 220 ng for sorted CD137+CD4+ samples versus roughly 1.1 ug for pre-culture CD4+ samples. Paper-wide results and their limitations: Limitations were identified as the inclusion of only three donors, the use of a non-physiological HeLa antigen-presenting system, and the use of total CD4+ responder cells. An average cumulative frequency of around 35% against one allele and 50.6% against the other was found for clones undetected before culture. Separate analysis of naive and memory CD4+ repertoires was not performed. Clonality of sorted CD137+ cells was similar against both alloantigens (roughly 0.4) and much higher than in pre-culture samples (roughly 0.04).

Magnetic bead negative selection was used to isolate untouched CD4+ T cells from Ficoll-separated PBMC, with purity averaging 97.7%. Using magnetic beads, untouched CD4+ T cells were isolated from Ficoll-separated PBMC at approximately 98% purity, with only negligible CD8+ contamination. Peripheral blood mononuclear cells came from the buffy coats of a few healthy blood donors, who served as the study's donors. CMV seronegative status was shared by all three donors. Genomic DNA was extracted with the DNeasy Blood & Tissue Kit. For each subject, genomic DNA from sorted CD137+CD4+ cells and from pre-culture CD4+ baseline samples underwent TCRB sequencing. TCRB CDR3 regions were amplified with the immunoSEQ multiplex PCR using forward primers for 54 TRBV segments and reverse primers for 13 TRBJ segments. Pre-culture CD4+ samples were sequenced at deep resolution, targeting hundreds of thousands of T cell genomes. Amplicons were sequenced on an Illumina HiSeq System, producing 87 bp reads covering the CDR3. The original pipeline was this. Correction for PCR and sequencing errors was applied to reads, and CDR3 regions were defined through alignment to IMGT reference sequences. Template and unique rearrangement counts were estimated using synthetic template pools. Clonality was calculated as 1 minus Pielou's evenness. Richness was estimated with the Daley-Smith estimator. Morisita's index served as the measure of repertoire overlap. Clones present in cultured samples but not detected in the pre-culture repertoire of the same donor were defined as low-abundance clones. TCRdb retrieved this table from immuneACCESS and kept in-frame rearrangements only. Not all clones are present; in checked studies, unresolved V genes account for under half, and no reason is known for the remainder. Clonal size and the V and J genes are those of that table, whereas D and trimming came from the DNA. The sample data list approximately 89,000 clones, and 86% of these were observed just once. The top ten clones comprise 1.5% to 2% of the sample.

The origin of this receptor is a man in his forties or fifties in good health and CMV-seronegative. The sequencing sample was made of CD4+ T cells from PBMCs.

The nucleotide sequence reads TGTGCCAGCAGGAAAGAGCGGGGCCCCTACAATGAGCAGTTCTTC. Its translation reads: CASRKERGPYNEQFF. The rearranged segments are TRBV7-3 and TRBJ2-1; the junction holds 7 bases that match TRBD2. Relative to germline, V is missing 6 bases and J is missing 2 bases, with 7 bases of the junction outside any gene match. The CDR3 sequence holds 15 residues, the cysteine and phenylalanine included. This entry keeps only the CDR3 DNA: 45 bases, framed from base 1. The germline V gene encodes CDR1 SGHTA and CDR2 FQGTGA.